The 30 T cell receptor beta chains below all came from one sample that was sequenced in a study of blood T cell repertoires in COVID-19 (dated by TCRdb to the early 2020s). The library relied on the immunoSEQ multiplex PCR assay. TCRdb obtained this table from immuneACCESS and retained in-frame rearrangements with V and J assigned. These tables miss some clones; where compared with another copy, unresolved V genes account for less than half of the shortfall, and the remainder is unexplained. A total of around 240,000 clones appear in this sample, 70% to 85% of them only once. The ten largest clonotypes hold about 1.9% of the sample. The sample was peripheral blood. These TCRs come from a woman at least 80 years old with acute or convalescent COVID-19.

This chain connects TRBV19 to TRBJ1-5; D is perhaps TRBD1 (6 bases). This CDR3 is 15 amino acids long. V was cut by 8 bases and J by 1 base, with 15 bases left in between. Germline V gene data show CDR1 as LNHDA and CDR2 as SQIVND (reference sequence). Here the CDR3 DNA reads TGTGCCAGTGTATCGACAGGAATAAGCAATCAGCCCCAGCATTTT. It specifies CASVSTGISNQPQHF.

The V call is TRBV5-6, the J call TRBJ2-5; TRBD2 matches 10 bases. The CDR3 length is 15 residues. CDR1 SGHDT and CDR2 YYEEEE come from the germline V gene. V lost 5 bases to trimming and J lost 4 bases; unmatched junction nucleotides: 8. CDR3 nucleotide sequence: TGTGCCAGCAGTTCCCTAGCGGGGGCTAGAGAGACCCAGTACTTC. Its protein is CASSSLAGARETQYF.

The chain uses TRBV5-1 and TRBJ1-1, with a tentative D call TRBD1 (5 bases). V was shortened by 1 base and J by 1 base, with 11 bases between the two germline ends. CDR3 length: 15 amino acids. Germline CDR1 is SGHRS and CDR2 is YFSETQ. Here the CDR3 DNA reads TGCGCCAGCAGCTTGATAGGGAGGGGGAACACTGAAGCTTTCTTT. It specifies CASSLIGRGNTEAFF. Full variable domain (missing parts from reference TRBV5-1 and TRBJ1-1): KAGVTQTPRYLIKTRGQQVTLSCSPISGHRSVSWYQQTPGQGLQFLFEYFSETQRNKGNFPGRFSGRQFSNSRSEMNVSTLELGDSALYLCASSLIGRGNTEAFFGQGTRLTVV.

The chain recombines TRBV5-6 with TRBJ2-5, with 10 bases aligning to TRBD1. CDR3 length: 15 residues. Germline CDR1 SGHDT, CDR2 YYEEEE. V was pared by 0 bases and J by 5 bases, with 4 bases of the junction left unmatched. The CDR3 loop is CASSLVDRGLETQYF. The CDR3 DNA reads as TGTGCCAGCAGCTTGGTCGACAGGGGGCTGGAGACCCAGTACTTC.

V is TRBV7-8 and J is TRBJ1-2; 11 bases line up with TRBD1. The CDR3 sequence is 14 residues long. V was clipped by 5 bases and J by 7 bases; unmatched bases: 6. Germline CDR1 SGHVS, CDR2 FQNEAQ. CDR3 DNA sequence: TGTGCCAGCAGCGCGGGACAGGGGGAGGGTGGCTACACCTTC. Amino acid sequence: CASSAGQGEGGYTF. Full variable domain (missing parts from reference TRBV7-8 and TRBJ1-2): GAGVSQSPRYKVAKRGQDVALRCDPISGHVSLFWYQQALGQGPEFLTYFQNEAQLDKSGLPSDRFFAERPEGSVSTLKIQRTQQEDSAVYLCASSAGQGEGGYTFGSGTRLTVV.

Points on this clone: One end of the junction fails to match germline, which may point to a read error. The J gene is TRBJ2-1, the V gene TRBV7-2; D perhaps matches TRBD2 (6 bases). Per germline, CDR1 SGHTA and CDR2 FQGNSA. The CDR3 is 13 amino acids. CDR3 protein: CASSLDETSKHFF. CDR3 coding DNA: TGTGCCAGCAGCCTGGATGAGACTAGTAAGCATTTCTTC. Combining the CDR3 with reference TRBV7-2 and TRBJ2-1 gives the whole variable domain GAGVSQSPSNKVTEKGKDVELRCDPISGHTALYWYRQSLGQGLEFLIYFQGNSAPDKSGLPSDRFSAERTGGSVSTLTIQRTQQEDSAVYLCASSLDETSKHFFGPGTRLTVL.

The genes are TRBV7-2 and TRBJ2-7; perhaps TRBD1 as D (6 bases). Germline V gives CDR1 SGHTA, CDR2 FQGNSA. V lost 0 bases, J lost 5 bases, and 8 bases lay in between. The CDR3 runs 13 residues. CDR3 sequence (DNA): TGTGCCAGCAGCTTAGCTGAGGGGGACGAGCAGTACTTC. Protein: CASSLAEGDEQYF. The full variable domain, rest sourced from reference TRBV7-2 and TRBJ2-7, is GAGVSQSPSNKVTEKGKDVELRCDPISGHTALYWYRQSLGQGLEFLIYFQGNSAPDKSGLPSDRFSAERTGGSVSTLTIQRTQQEDSAVYLCASSLAEGDEQYFGPGTRLTVT.

The chain combines TRBV2 with TRBJ2-5; D is possibly TRBD1 (6 bases). The CDR3 loop spans 16 amino acids. Germline V gene data show CDR1 as SNHLY and CDR2 as FYNNEI. V shed 4 bases and J shed 2 bases, with 17 bases lying between them. This CDR3 is CASSARPGEWQETQYF. The DNA for the CDR3 is TGTGCCAGCAGTGCCCGACCAGGGGAATGGCAAGAGACCCAGTACTTC.

This rearrangement joins TRBV4-2 to TRBJ1-4; no clear D. Trimming stripped 4 bases from V and 0 bases from J, with 18 bases between. Germline-derived CDR1 and CDR2 are LGHNA and YNFKEQ. The CDR3 consists of 18 residues. CDR3 loop: CASSPGGRARATNEKLFF. As DNA, the CDR3 is TGTGCCAGCAGCCCCGGTGGGCGGGCTCGAGCAACTAATGAAAAACTGTTTTTT.

J is TRBJ2-7 and V is TRBV3-1 (or the pseudogene TRBV3-2); 7 bases match TRBD2. V gave up 1 base and J gave up 9 bases; unmatched junction bases: 3. This CDR3 is built from 12 residues. The germline gives CDR1 LGHDT, CDR2 YNNKEL (reference sequence). The CDR3 sequence: CASSQGPGGQYF. The CDR3 DNA reads as TGTGCCAGCAGCCAAGGTCCGGGAGGGCAGTACTTC.

This clone was recorded once. This rearrangement joins TRBV5-1 to TRBJ2-2, with 7 bases that match TRBD2. Looked up from germline, CDR1 is SGHRS and CDR2 is YFSETQ. The CDR3 is made up of 15 amino acids. The trim removed 0 bases at V and 6 bases at J, leaving 5 bases unmatched. CDR3 DNA: TGCGCCAGCAGCTTGGAAGAGACTAGCTCCGGGGAGCTGTTTTTT. Amino acids: CASSLEETSSGELFF.

CDR3 amino acids: CASSLTSGGPQDYF. CDR3 DNA sequence: TGTGCCAGCAGCTTGACTAGCGGGGGGCCCCAGGATTACTTC. The V call is TRBV7-9, the J call TRBJ2-5, with 13 positions matching TRBD2. The CDR3 extends over 14 amino acids. J lost 14 bases, V lost 3 bases, and 9 bases had no gene match. Germline V CDR1 and CDR2: SEHNR, FQNEAQ (reference sequence). The full variable domain, with the rest looked up from reference TRBV7-9 and TRBJ2-5, is DTGVSQNPRHKITKRGQNVTFRCDPISEHNRLYWYRQTLGQGPEFLTYFQNEAQLEKSRLLSDRFSAERPKGSFSTLEIQRTEQGDSAMYLCASSLTSGGPQDYFGPGTRLLVL.

Notes on this clone: This sample also contains other DNA sequences that code for the same CDR3. The chain employs TRBV6-2 or TRBV6-3 and TRBJ1-5; 10 nucleotides agree with TRBD1. J gave up 1 base and V 5 bases, and 2 bases lay outside the gene matches. From germline, CDR1 is MNHEY and CDR2 SVGEGT. The CDR3 consists of 15 residues. For the CDR3, the DNA is TGTGCCAGCAGTCGACAGGGGGCAAGCAATCAGCCCCAGCATTTT. It codes for CASSRQGASNQPQHF.

The chain uses TRBV19 and TRBJ2-7; TRBD2 matches at 9 bases. Looked up from germline, CDR1 is LNHDA and CDR2 is SQIVND (reference sequence). Unmatched junction bases numbered 14, after V lost 10 bases and J lost 7 bases. The CDR3 is 14 amino acids. The CDR3 bases are TGTGCCACCACCGGCCTAGCGGGATCTCTAGAGCAGTACTTC. It specifies CATTGLAGSLEQYF.

The chain links TRBV11-2 to TRBJ2-7; D remains unclear. Per germline, CDR1 SGHAT and CDR2 FQNNGV. This CDR3 spans 13 amino acids. The V and J ends lost 2 bases and 2 bases respectively, with 7 bases between them. The CDR3: CASSLTRTYEQYF. Written as DNA, the CDR3 is TGTGCCAGCAGCTTAACTCGTACCTACGAGCAGTACTTC.

The chain combines TRBV27 with TRBJ1-6; D unresolved. Germline CDR1 reads MNHEY; CDR2 reads SMNVEV (reference sequence). The V gene lost 0 bases and the J gene lost 0 bases, with 15 bases spanning the gap. The CDR3 is 19 amino acids. Here the CDR3 reads CASSLSIGSVSSYNSPLHF. Written as DNA, the CDR3 is TGTGCCAGCAGTTTATCGATTGGCAGCGTGAGCTCCTATAATTCACCCCTCCACTTT.

V usage is TRBV6-2 or TRBV6-3 and J usage is TRBJ2-7; 8 bases agree with TRBD2. The germline V gene has CDR1 MNHEY and CDR2 SVGEGT. The V gene end was trimmed by 1 base and the J gene end by 1 base; junction bases not matched to a gene: 9. The CDR3 contains 17 residues. Here the CDR3 DNA reads TGTGCCAGCAGTTACTTCTTCTTAGCGGGACGGTCCTACGAGCAGTACTTC. Translation: CASSYFFLAGRSYEQYF.

The rearrangement uses TRBV7-8 and TRBJ2-5; 9 positions match TRBD2. Germline CDR1 reads SGHVS; CDR2 reads FQNEAQ. V lost 6 bases and J lost 2; bases outside the gene matches: 7. The length of the CDR3 is 15 residues. CDR3 nucleotide sequence: TGTGCCAGCAGGAAACTAGCGGGTTTTCAAGAGACCCAGTACTTC. It translates to CASRKLAGFQETQYF.

This clone has more than one count but fewer than ten. The CDR3 reads CASSRQNYGYTF. As DNA, the CDR3 is TGTGCCAGCAGTCGACAGAACTATGGCTACACCTTC. This rearrangement joins TRBV14 to TRBJ1-2, with TRBD1 as a possible D gene (5 bases). The CDR3 extends over 12 amino acids. CDR1 SGHDN and CDR2 FVKESK come from the germline V gene. V was trimmed by 6 bases and J by 2 bases, leaving 7 bases between them. The variable domain in full, with the rest retrieved from reference TRBV14 and TRBJ1-2, is EAGVTQFPSHSVIEKGQTVTLRCDPISGHDNLYWYRRVMGKEIKFLLHFVKESKQDESGMPNNRFLAERTGGTYSTLKVQPAELEDSGVYFCASSRQNYGYTFGSGTRLTVV.

This chain links TRBV9 with TRBJ1-2; a weak D match, TRBD1 (6 bases). Trimming pared 3 bases from V and 3 bases from J, leaving 12 bases between. Germline V CDR1 and CDR2: SGDLS, YYNGEE. CDR3 size: 14 residues. CDR3 region: CASSAGQPDYGYTF. The CDR3 DNA is TGTGCCAGCAGCGCAGGACAGCCGGACTATGGCTACACCTTC.

The V call is TRBV12-3 or TRBV12-4, the J call TRBJ1-2; D is unclear. V was cut by 1 base and J by 5 bases, with 8 bases left in between. This CDR3 contains 13 residues. CDR3 coding DNA: TGTGCCAGCAGTTTAGGAGCGGTATATGGCTACACCTTC. This codes for CASSLGAVYGYTF.

This clone was detected a few times. The DNA is left out, because the CDR3 cannot be placed on it with certainty; the CDR3 is given as TCRdb lists it. The CDR3 sequence: CASSLEPGVGDGNTF. The chain joins TRBV7-2 to TRBJ1-2. Germline CDR1 SGHTA, CDR2 FQGNSA. The length of the CDR3 is 15 amino acids, counting both ends.

The chain has TRBV3-1 (or the pseudogene TRBV3-2) and TRBJ1-1; D gene unclear. The germline gives CDR1 LGHDT, CDR2 YNNKEL (reference sequence). Trimming took off 1 base at V and 7 bases at J, with 7 bases between the two ends. This CDR3 is 12 amino acids long. The CDR3 bases are TGTGCCAGCAGCCAAGCCGGAGTTGAAGCTTTCTTT. As protein: CASSQAGVEAFF.

The V and J genes are TRBV5-4 and TRBJ2-3; 8 bases are a match to TRBD2. The V gene's germline CDR1 is SGHNT and CDR2 YYREEE (reference sequence). The CDR3 totals 15 residues. V trimming: 4 bases; J trimming: 4 bases; junction bases outside the gene matches: 8. The CDR3 loop reads CASSRTSGGSDTQYF. In DNA, the CDR3 is TGTGCCAGCAGCAGAACTAGCGGTGGTTCAGATACGCAGTATTTT. Full variable domain (remainder filled in from reference TRBV5-4 and TRBJ2-3): ETGVTQSPTHLIKTRGQQVTLRCSSQSGHNTVSWYQQALGQGPQFIFQYYREEENGRGNFPPRFSGLQFPNYSSELNVNALELDDSALYLCASSRTSGGSDTQYFGPGTRLTVL.

This clone occurred a few times. This sequence joins TRBV29-1 and TRBJ2-1; TRBD2 matches at 12 bases. This CDR3 comprises 13 residues. Unmatched junction bases numbered 6, after V lost 7 bases and J lost 8 bases. CDR1 is SQVTM, CDR2 ANQGSEA, per germline. DNA of the CDR3: TGCAGCGCCGGACTAGCGGGAATCGATGAGCAGTTCTTC. It encodes CSAGLAGIDEQFF.

The chain links TRBV19 to TRBJ1-2; D may be TRBD1 (6 bases). This CDR3 spans 16 amino acids. V was pared by 7 bases and J by 7 bases, with 25 bases between. From germline, CDR1 is LNHDA and CDR2 SQIVND (reference sequence). In DNA form, the CDR3 reads TGTGCCAGTAATGAAGAGGGAGCAGGGGTTCGCTCTGGCTACACCTTC. The encoded protein is CASNEEGAGVRSGYTF.

The chain is built from TRBV5-4 and TRBJ2-7; no firm D call. CDR3 length: 12 amino acids. V gave up 4 bases and J gave up 4 bases, with 9 bases separating them. CDR1 is SGHNT and CDR2 is YYREEE in the germline V gene (reference sequence). Written as DNA, the CDR3 is TGTGCCAGCAGCAGTACAAGATACGAGCAGTACTTC. This gives the protein CASSSTRYEQYF.

CDR3 in amino acids: CASSPAPGLYEQYF. The CDR3 coding sequence is TGTGCCAGCAGCCCCGCCCCGGGACTCTACGAGCAGTACTTC. V and J are TRBV9 and TRBJ2-7; maybe TRBD2 (6 bases). V dropped 4 bases and J dropped 3 bases, with 14 bases sitting between them. Germline CDR1 and CDR2: SGDLS and YYNGEE. The CDR3 covers 14 residues.

The CDR3 nucleotides read TGTGCCAGTCGACAGGGTGGCACTGAAGCTTTCTTT. Protein product: CASRQGGTEAFF. The chain recombines TRBV19 with TRBJ1-1; 7 nucleotides match TRBD1. The V and J ends lost 8 bases and 4 bases, in that order; junction bases with no gene match: 4. This CDR3 has 12 amino acids. Per the germline V gene, CDR1 is LNHDA and CDR2 is SQIVND (reference sequence).

The table lists this clone with a count of one. This chain links TRBV15 with TRBJ2-5, with a tentative D call TRBD1 (5 bases). The CDR3 has 13 amino acids. V was clipped by 4 bases and J by 2 bases, with 8 bases between them. The germline V gene encodes CDR1 LNHNV and CDR2 YYDKDF (reference sequence). The DNA of the CDR3 is TGTGCCACCAGCAAGACAGCACAAGAGACCCAGTACTTC. Protein sequence: CATSKTAQETQYF.